This T cell receptor (beta chain) was profiled in a study of cytomegalovirus exposure and HLA in healthy donors (dated by TCRdb to about 2017). About the full investigation: According to an earlier analysis of 587 of the donors, some 170 million T cells yielded some 120 million unique TCR beta sequences and approximately 300 Gb of sequence data. In addition to the first cohort of hundreds of subjects, a separate validation cohort of under 150 different subjects was used. The later analysis used no new phenotypic data to find candidate immune exposures, relying instead on TCR beta sequences and their occurrence across donors. Across some 400 genotyped donors of the cohort, an average of about 240,000 unique TCR beta nucleotide sequences per donor were sequenced, and roughly 18% of those sequences were non-productive. Donor age, sex, ethnicity and CMV serostatus were collected together with the repertoire data. In a later genetic analysis, genome-wide SNP genotypes for about 65% of the 666 donors were used, and that subset was treated as a discovery cohort. A later analysis re-analyzed previously published TCR beta repertoires from roughly 600 donors and added high-resolution HLA genotyping to study TCR occurrence patterns. Both class I and class II loci were covered by HLA typing, at four-digit resolution. Roughly five DR-DQ haplotypes were handled as single units for association and clustering, since linkage in the cohort was strong. An earlier analysis of about 600 of the donors used high-throughput TCR beta sequencing to judge whether each TCR beta V gene segment behaved as functional or pseudogenic. All discovery cohort repertoires had been generated on a single sequencing platform. The study was designed to test whether signatures of past pathogen exposure could be identified by cataloging public T cell receptors. The study combined high-throughput TCR immunosequencing, statistical association of individual TCRs with disease status, and machine learning to predict cytomegalovirus infection status. About 280 gigabases of sequencing data and around 85 million unique TCR sequences made up an early release that covered over 550 HLA-typed donors. Of the approximately 400 genotyped donors, about 80% fell in the genetic ancestry cluster associated with self-reported Caucasian donors. The number of typed donors differed by locus: about 620-640 for A, B, C, DRB1 and DQB1; approximately 520 for DQA1; over 600 for DPA1; and around 450 for DPB1. Using immunosequencing, the study profiled T cell repertoires from fewer than 700 subjects and related those repertoires to cytomegalovirus serostatus.

The cohort comprised hundreds of healthy bone marrow donors. At the time of sampling, every cohort member was nominally healthy, though immune exposures that went unrecorded were likely present. The donor tested CMV seronegative and was one of the 352 seronegative cohort members. A peripheral blood sample was collected from each donor, and TCR beta sequencing was performed on peripheral blood mononuclear cells. The Qiagen DNeasy Blood Extraction Kit was used to extract genomic DNA from the blood cell samples. In regard to this clone: Its antigen is not yet known. Qualities for individual bases were not recorded, and no much larger clone is one base off.

The CDR3 starts with the cysteine, ends with the phenylalanine, and has 14 residues. Just CDR3 DNA is preserved here, 42 bases in frame from base 1. Trimming removed 3 bases from V and 2 bases from J, leaving 11 bases between the germline ends. As encoded in the germline V gene (reference sequence), CDR1 is WNHNN while CDR2 is SYGVQD. The library was generated by the immunoSEQ multiplex PCR assay. A mixture of 60 forward primers for TCR Vbeta segments and 13 reverse primers for TCR Jbeta segments was used in the multiplex PCR. The CDR3 region of rearranged TCR beta genes was amplified from genomic DNA by a multiplex PCR assay. The Illumina HiSeq System was used to sequence the amplified TCR beta libraries as 87-base-pair reads. In the paper's pipeline: In a later analysis, approximately 74 million unique TCR beta chains were counted across the roughly 700 repertoires, and roughly 11 million of these chains were shared by at least two donors. To remove PCR and sequencing errors, raw reads were error-corrected and collapsed into unique sequences using a nearest-neighbor algorithm that merged closely related sequences. V, D and J gene segments were assigned by aligning CDR3 sequences to IMGT reference sequences. Each retained sequence needed at least a six-nucleotide match to both a V gene segment and a J gene segment. A rearrangement was called productive if the CDR3 had no stop codons and remained in frame with V and J, and every other rearrangement was called non-productive. Following IMGT convention, CDR3 was defined as the stretch from the second conserved V-encoded cysteine to the conserved J-encoded phenylalanine. Sequences without an unambiguous match to a single V gene segment were excluded from the earlier analysis of about 630 of the donors. An earlier analysis of under 750 of the donors called V segments functional above 56.7% productive rearrangements and segregating when the between-donor standard deviation exceeded 5%. A statistical classification framework was built to diagnose cytomegalovirus status from the catalog of TCR beta chain sequences. In a later analysis, TCR nucleotide sequences were compared against IMGT/GENE-DB human TR gene sequences so that V and J genes could be assigned. A later analysis assigned CDR3 sequences and most-parsimonious VDJ recombination scenarios with the TCRdist pipeline. In a later analysis, each TCR beta chain was defined by its CDR3 amino acid sequence together with its V-gene family, and reads lacking a unique V-gene family were excluded. In a later analysis, 550 to 650 highly shared, low-generation-probability nucleotide sequences were removed to address suspected cross-contamination and a sequencing artifact. In a later analysis, a clonal expansion index for each public chain was calculated from normalized within-repertoire ranks of inferred template counts. Generation probabilities in a later analysis came from a VDJ recombination model fitted to out-of-frame rearrangements, and those results were checked against IGoR. In a later analysis, TCR-TCR, TCR-HLA and TCR-CMV co-occurrence was scored with hypergeometric tests, and a repertoire-size bias correction was applied to TCR pairs. To estimate false discovery rates, a later analysis permuted the HLA or CMV assignments 20 times. In a later analysis, co-occurring TCRs were grouped with DBSCAN, and TCRdist sequence similarity was added when clustering was performed within HLA-allele-positive subsets. Repertoires with fewer than 30,000 or more than 120,000 public chains were left out of co-occurrence clustering, as were about 5 repertoires with anomalous nucleotide sharing. TCRdb took this table from immuneACCESS and kept in-frame rearrangements with V and J called. Such tables lack part of the clones; where checked against another copy, unresolved V genes explain under half of the gap, and the rest is unexplained. Clone size and the V and J calls come from that table; the DNA yielded D and trimming. The sample table records about 62,000 clones; approximately 75% of these occur just once. The leading ten clones occupy roughly 5.2% of the sample.

Summary of the overall study and its limitations: An association between a missense DCLRE1C variant and V-gene and J-gene trimming of TCR beta chains was found in a later genetic analysis and replicated in an independent cohort. Strong co-occurrence of HLA alleles, especially DR and DQ, made assigning TCR associations to individual alleles difficult. In a later analysis, the rate of TCR association differed among HLA loci, with DRB1 alleles having the most associated TCRs and HLA-C alleles having the fewest. According to a later analysis, parvovirus B19, influenza, CMV and Epstein-Barr virus appeared linked to several top co-occurrence clusters. Because HLA typing was unavailable for some donors at each locus, only the typed subset was used in association tests. For the cohort, immune exposure information was limited to CMV serostatus. The sequencing pipeline was judged likely to have produced a cluster of highly shared sequence variants as a technical artifact. Most TCR sequences were seen in very few donors, while some public TCRs were found in many individuals. In an earlier analysis of around 600 of the donors, most TCR beta V segments were observed in productive rearrangements about 87% or about 30% of the time, broadly matching IMGT annotations. According to a later genetic analysis, donors in an Asian-associated ancestry cluster had fewer N-insertions in productive TCRs than the approximately 670-donor mean. It was suggested by the authors that the approach could potentially be generalized to other disease states and immunological phenotypes. Most CMV-associated TCR beta chains appeared to be HLA-restricted in a later analysis, and the HLA associations seemed to be driven largely by CMV exposure. Sequencing depth was assumed to be roughly uniform across donors in the presence/absence analyses, though that assumption may not hold. A later analysis found that HLA-associated TCR beta chains were more clonally expanded and had lower generation probabilities than equally common non-associated chains. A further reported finding was that TCR beta sequences accurately predicted the HLA-A and HLA-B alleles for most subjects in the first cohort. Some IMGT-functional V segments, including TRBV6-2 and TRBV6-3, could not be distinguished by the 87-base-pair reads and were therefore excluded. The earlier analysis of 450 to 700 of the donors excluded 15 to 20 rarely observed V segments, including chromosome 9 orphons, because counts were too low. This cohort had only TCR beta chains sequenced, and the lack of alpha or paired-chain data limited which features could be detected. In a later analysis, some 18,000 TCR beta sequences were associated with specific HLA alleles at a false discovery rate of 0.05. Correlated functional status among segregating V segments might reflect linkage disequilibrium, but an unknown experimental factor could not be ruled out. The classifier was reported to diagnose cytomegalovirus status with high specificity and sensitivity in both the original cohort and the validation cohort. In the study, around 150 TCR beta chains were listed as associated with cytomegalovirus. A few of the identified cytomegalovirus-associated TCR beta chains were confirmed in vitro to be specific for cytomegalovirus antigens.

Sequencing was done on a sample of PBMCs. The chain employs TRBV10-1 and TRBJ2-7, and the D gene may be TRBD2, 5 bases matching. This receptor was identified in a woman aged 25-40 years in good health and CMV-seronegative. The DNA is TGCGCCAGCAGTGAAACCGGGGAGACCTACGAGCAGTACTTC. Protein translation: CASSETGETYEQYF.